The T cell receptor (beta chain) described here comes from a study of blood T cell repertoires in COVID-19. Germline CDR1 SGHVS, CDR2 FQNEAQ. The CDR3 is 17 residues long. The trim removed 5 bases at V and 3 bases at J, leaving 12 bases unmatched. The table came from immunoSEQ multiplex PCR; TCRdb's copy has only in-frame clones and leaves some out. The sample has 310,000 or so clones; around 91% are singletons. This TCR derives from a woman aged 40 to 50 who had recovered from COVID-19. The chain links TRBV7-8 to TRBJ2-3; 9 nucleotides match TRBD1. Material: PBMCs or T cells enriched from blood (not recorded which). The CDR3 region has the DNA TGTGCCAGCAGCCCAAGGGGGACAGGGTCGGTGACAGATACGCAGTATTTT. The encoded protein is CASSPRGTGSVTDTQYF.